This T cell receptor beta chain was found in a study of metastatic and nonmetastatic thyroid tumors. Study-wide context: Both malignant and benign thyroid patients supplied peripheral blood and tumor or nodule tissue samples, across which the repertoires of these patients were then compared.

Authors' methods: Built for papillary thyroid cancer, a distant-metastasis classifier drew on CDR3 differences across clinicopathological groups. Using MiXCR, TCRdb reanalyzed the PCR reads. TCRdb's processing, not the study's, gives the V and J calls here. The table shows approximately 25,000 clones, with 20% to 25% occurring only once. As regards this clone: What it binds is not known.

None of the patients had undergone any treatment ahead of thyroid surgery. Study-level findings and limits: Across blood and tumor, TCR beta diversity in malignant thyroid tumors was reportedly significantly higher than in benign nodules.

Sequencing was performed on blood. The receptor was isolated from a male donor with papillary thyroid cancer or a benign thyroid nodule (not recorded which). Some clones in this sample may be carry-over from other donors' samples.

In DNA, the CDR3 is TGCAGTGCTCCAGTAGAGGGAGGGCGCGACGAGCAGTACTTC. This gives the protein CSAPVEGGRDEQYF. V is TRBV20-1 and J is TRBJ2-7; 7 bases map to TRBD2. The germline gives CDR1 DFQATT, CDR2 SNEGSKA (reference sequence). Trimming took 5 bases from V and 5 from J; bases not matched to a gene: 12. The length of the CDR3 is 14 residues.